This entry features one T cell receptor (beta chain) sequence. Other nucleotide sequences from this sample produce the same CDR3. The entry originates in a study of early stage breast cancer tumors. CDR3 length equals 16 residues. V was trimmed by 3 bases and J by 0 bases, leaving 12 bases between them. The germline CDR1 and CDR2 sequences are SGHRS and YFSETQ. TCRdb's copy holds only in-frame clones and misses some; the assay was immunoSEQ multiplex PCR. The sample lists about 72,000 clones; 65% to 85% were seen once. The sequence was obtained from a person aged 55 to 70 with breast cancer. The rearrangement uses TRBV5-1 and TRBJ2-2, with TRBD1 as a possible D gene (5 bases). Input material: blood. The CDR3 DNA sequence: TGCGCCAGCAGCTCTGGGGCGGCAGCGAACACCGGGGAGCTGTTTTTT. The encoded protein is CASSSGAAANTGELFF.